This T cell receptor beta chain appears in the sequencing data of a study of shared clonotypes between healthy human individuals. Germline CDR1 SNHLY, CDR2 FYNNEI. The CDR3 consists of 13 residues. Trimming left V 3 bases short and J 9 bases short, with 14 bases between. Only in-frame clones appear in the TCRdb table, and some are missing; sequencing was by immunoSEQ multiplex PCR. The sample records 85,000 to 100,000 clones, 60% to 75% being singletons. This clone has more than one count but fewer than ten. The TCR was taken from a young man in good health. The material sequenced was memory CD8+ T cells sorted from blood. The subset denotes: CD45RO+ cells pooled with CCR7-negative TemRA cells. J is TRBJ1-1 and V is TRBV2, with a weak D call TRBD1 (6 bases). CDR3 loop: CASSELTGPKAFF. CDR3 DNA: TGTGCCAGCAGTGAGCTCACAGGGCCCAAAGCTTTCTTT. Variable domain in full (rest from reference TRBV2 and TRBJ1-1): EPEVTQTPSHQVTQMGQEVILRCVPISNHLYFYWYRQILGQKVEFLVSFYNNEISEKSEIFDDQFSVERPDGSNFTLKIRSTKLEDSAMYFCASSELTGPKAFFGQGTRLTVV.